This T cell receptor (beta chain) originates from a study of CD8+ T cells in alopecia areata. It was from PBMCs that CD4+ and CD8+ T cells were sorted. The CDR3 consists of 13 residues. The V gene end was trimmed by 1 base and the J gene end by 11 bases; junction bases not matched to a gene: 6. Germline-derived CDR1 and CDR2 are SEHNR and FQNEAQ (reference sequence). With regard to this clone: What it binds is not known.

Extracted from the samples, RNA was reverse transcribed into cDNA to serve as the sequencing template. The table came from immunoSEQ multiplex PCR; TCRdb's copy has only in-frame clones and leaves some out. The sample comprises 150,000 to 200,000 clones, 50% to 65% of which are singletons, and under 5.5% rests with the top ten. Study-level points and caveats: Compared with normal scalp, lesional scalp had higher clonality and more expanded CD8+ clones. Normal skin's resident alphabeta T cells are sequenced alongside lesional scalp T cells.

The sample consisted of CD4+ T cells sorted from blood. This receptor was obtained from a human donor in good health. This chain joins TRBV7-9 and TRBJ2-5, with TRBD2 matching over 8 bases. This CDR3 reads CASSLDPGGGQYF. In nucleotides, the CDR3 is TGTGCCAGCAGCTTAGACCCGGGAGGGGGGCAGTACTTC.